The sequence of this T cell receptor beta chain was determined in a study of blood T cell repertoires in COVID-19. Across the whole study: The United States, Italy and Spain supplied acute and convalescent COVID-19 samples.

Original processing methods: How many nucleated cells were present was estimated from reference gene primer amplification. The protocol was immunoSEQ multiplex PCR, while the TCRdb copy is restricted to in-frame clones and leaves out a portion. V, J and clone size were drawn from that table, and D and trimming were deduced from the DNA. Among approximately 240,000 clones listed, more than 80% were seen once. CDR1 is MDHEN, CDR2 SYDVKM, per germline. This CDR3 spans 13 amino acids. V shed 3 bases and J shed 3 bases, with 8 bases lying between them. Clinical history as reported by participants underpinned cohort assignment.

This receptor was identified in a woman aged 18 to 35 in a cohort exposed to, infected with or recovered from COVID-19 (not recorded which). Sequences were obtained from PBMCs or T cells enriched from blood (not recorded which). This chain links TRBV28 with TRBJ1-1; D unresolved. CDR3 sequence (DNA): TGTGCCAGCAGTTTCGTAAGCTACACTGAAGCTTTCTTT. It yields the protein CASSFVSYTEAFF.